This passage covers 32 T cell receptor beta chains from one sample sequenced in a study of shared clonotypes between healthy human individuals (dated by TCRdb to 2019 to 2021). Library preparation employed the immunoSEQ multiplex PCR assay. TCRdb obtained this table from immuneACCESS and retained in-frame rearrangements with V and J assigned. These tables miss some clones; where compared with another copy, unresolved V genes account for less than half of the shortfall, and the remainder is unexplained. The sample includes around 2,100,000 clones, with approximately 94% observed a single time. Less than 1.5% of the sample goes to the ten largest clones. For the CD8 naive samples, CD45RO-negative cells were positively selected for CCR7, yielding a CD45RA+CCR7+ population from which TemRA cells were excluded. Sequenced: naive CD8+ T cells sorted from blood. The cell subset or site label of this sample denotes: CD45RA+CCR7+. The receptors come from a man between 18 and 29 years old in good health.

The V call is TRBV10-2, the J call TRBJ2-7, with 7 positions matching TRBD1. The CDR3 sequence is 14 residues long. Germline CDR1 is WSHSY and CDR2 is SAAADI. The V and J ends lost 7 bases and 5 bases, in that order; junction bases with no gene match: 11. The CDR3 sequence is CASNPTGSSHEQYF. Written as DNA, the CDR3 is TGCGCCAGCAACCCGACAGGGTCGAGCCACGAGCAGTACTTC.

This rearrangement joins TRBV18 to TRBJ2-5, with 7 positions matching TRBD1. V lost 5 bases and J lost 2; bases outside the gene matches: 11. The CDR3 extends over 16 amino acids. Germline CDR1 KGHSH, CDR2 LQKENI. The CDR3 nucleotides are TGTGCCAGCTCATCCTCCCCGGGACAGAATCAAGAGACCCAGTACTTC. Its protein is CASSSSPGQNQETQYF.

The rearrangement uses TRBV30 and TRBJ2-1; no clear D. The CDR3 has 14 amino acids. Trimming took 5 bases from V and 9 from J, leaving 20 bases between them. Germline assignment: CDR1 GTSNPN and CDR2 SVGIG (reference sequence). The DNA for the CDR3 is TGTGCCTGGGACACCATTCAGTTCCCCCCTGAGCAGTTCTTC. Protein: CAWDTIQFPPEQFF.

This chain uses TRBV5-6 with TRBJ1-1; D remains ambiguous. Trimming left V 2 bases short and J 4 bases short, with 12 bases between. The CDR3 totals 14 residues. Germline V lookup: CDR1 SGHDT, CDR2 YYEEEE. In nucleotides, the CDR3 is TGTGCCAGCAGCTTTGATGTGCGGTCCACTGAAGCTTTCTTT. Translation: CASSFDVRSTEAFF.

The chain has TRBV11-2 and TRBJ2-7; either TRBD1 or TRBD2 may fit D (6 bases each). This CDR3 spans 13 amino acids. The germline V gene encodes CDR1 SGHAT and CDR2 FQNNGV. The V end lost 8 bases, the J end lost 3 bases, and 14 bases lay between the germline ends. The CDR3 coding sequence is TGTGCCAGCGCCGGGGGCCGTTTCTACGAGCAGTACTTC. It codes for CASAGGRFYEQYF.

The J gene is TRBJ2-1, the V gene TRBV4-1; 7 bases are shared with TRBD2. Looked up from germline, CDR1 is MGHRA and CDR2 is YSYEKL. The V gene end was trimmed by 4 bases and the J gene end by 10 bases; junction bases not matched to a gene: 4. This CDR3 comprises 12 residues. The CDR3 nucleotides read TGCGCCAGCAGCCCTAGCGGATCCGAGCAGTTCTTC. Its translation: CASSPSGSEQFF.

The gene calls are TRBV4-1 and TRBJ1-1; D gene unclear. CDR3 length equals 13 residues. V was cut by 0 bases and J by 7 bases, with 9 bases left in between. Germline CDR1 is MGHRA and CDR2 is YSYEKL. The CDR3 sequence: CASSQDTEDEAFF. The CDR3 bases are TGCGCCAGCAGCCAAGATACGGAGGATGAAGCTTTCTTT.

The chain recombines TRBV13 with TRBJ1-4; tentative D call: TRBD1 (5 bases). From germline, CDR1 is PRHDT and CDR2 FYEKMQ (reference sequence). Trimming shortened V by 2 bases and J by 6 bases, and 13 bases separated the two germline ends. The CDR3 has 15 residues. The CDR3 is CASSLFSGRDEKLFF. The DNA of the CDR3 is TGTGCCAGCAGCTTATTCTCAGGGAGGGATGAAAAACTGTTTTTT.

On this clone: Other DNA sequences in this sample translate to the same CDR3. The CDR3 spells CASSPLTEPTGELFF. The CDR3 nucleotides read TGTGCCAGCAGCCCGCTGACAGAACCAACCGGGGAGCTGTTTTTT. The chain couples TRBV9 to TRBJ2-2; a weak D match, TRBD1 (5 bases). V was pared by 4 bases and J by 5 bases, with 15 bases between. Germline CDR1 is SGDLS and CDR2 is YYNGEE. There are 15 residues in the CDR3.

V and J are TRBV6-5 and TRBJ2-7; no clear D gene. V dropped 8 bases and J dropped 6 bases, with 11 bases sitting between them. CDR3 length: 11 amino acids. Germline V CDR1 and CDR2: MNHEY, SVGAGI. For the CDR3, the DNA is TGTGCCAGCTGGTCAGTGGGCGAGCAGTACTTC. Protein: CASWSVGEQYF.

This clone has only one observation. The chain couples TRBV6-5 to TRBJ2-1; D is possibly TRBD1 (6 bases). CDR3 length: 15 residues. Germline V CDR1 and CDR2: MNHEY, SVGAGI. V was clipped by 5 bases and J by 3 bases, with 14 bases between them. This chain's CDR3 is CASSPSWTVYNEQFF. The CDR3 DNA is TGTGCCAGCAGTCCTTCTTGGACAGTCTACAATGAGCAGTTCTTC.

The chain employs TRBV7-9 and TRBJ2-1; the D gene is possibly TRBD1 (6 bases). The CDR3 consists of 14 residues. V was trimmed by 2 bases and J by 10 bases, leaving 15 bases between them. Germline-derived CDR1 and CDR2 are SEHNR and FQNEAQ (reference sequence). CDR3 sequence: CASSLSTGGREQFF. DNA for the CDR3: TGTGCCAGCAGCTTATCGACAGGAGGCAGGGAGCAGTTCTTC.

DNA of the CDR3: TGCGCCAGCAGCTTCGCGGCAGGCGCTTGGTACGAGCAGTACTTC. This translates into CASSFAAGAWYEQYF. The chain combines TRBV5-1 with TRBJ2-7; D gene unclear. Germline-derived CDR1 and CDR2 are SGHRS and YFSETQ. Trimming shortened V by 2 bases and J by 4 bases, and 16 bases separated the two germline ends. The CDR3 runs 15 residues.

The chain has TRBV5-6 and TRBJ2-7; TRBD1 is a possible D gene (5 bases). V was clipped by 0 bases and J by 5 bases, with 9 bases between them. The CDR3 has 13 residues. The V gene's germline CDR1 is SGHDT and CDR2 YYEEEE. In DNA, the CDR3 is TGTGCCAGCAGCTTGGAGCCCAGGGACGAGCAGTACTTC. Protein: CASSLEPRDEQYF.

The gene calls are TRBV18 and TRBJ2-7, with TRBD1 matching over 9 bases. The germline gives CDR1 KGHSH, CDR2 LQKENI. J gave up 6 bases and V 2 bases, and 5 bases lay outside the gene matches. The CDR3 contains 14 residues. In DNA, the CDR3 is TGTGCCAGCTCACCAAGGGACAGGGTGGGCGAGCAGTACTTC. This translates into CASSPRDRVGEQYF.

The chain recombines TRBV27 with TRBJ1-6, with 8 bases lining up with TRBD1. CDR3 length: 14 residues. Losses at the gene ends were 5 bases for V and 12 bases for J; bases not matched to a gene: 9. Germline V gene lookup returns CDR1 MNHEY and CDR2 SMNVEV (reference sequence). The CDR3 DNA follows: TGTGCCAGCAGTACCCTACAGGGGGTTGGACCCCTCCACTTT. It yields the protein CASSTLQGVGPLHF.

Turning to this clone: This CDR3 is also generated by other DNA sequences in the sample. V usage is TRBV19 and J usage is TRBJ2-7, with a possible D match to TRBD1 (6 bases). Trimming shortened V by 3 bases and J by 5 bases, and 8 bases separated the two germline ends. CDR1 is LNHDA, CDR2 SQIVND, per germline (reference sequence). The CDR3 is 12 amino acids. The CDR3 DNA is TGTGCCAGTAGTATTTCAGGGGACGAGCAGTACTTC. Translating it yields CASSISGDEQYF.

V is TRBV6-6 and J is TRBJ1-1, with D perhaps matching TRBD1 (5 bases). V dropped 0 bases and J dropped 1 base, with 9 bases sitting between them. The germline gives CDR1 MNHNY, CDR2 SVGAGI (reference sequence). The CDR3 runs to 15 residues. The CDR3 spells CASSYSRTRNTEAFF. The CDR3 DNA is TGTGCCAGCAGTTACTCGCGGACAAGGAACACTGAAGCTTTCTTT.

This sequence joins TRBV4-1 and TRBJ2-7; D ambiguous. The germline V and J ends were trimmed by 1 base and 1 base, with 8 bases remaining between them. The CDR3 length is 14 residues. Germline V CDR1 and CDR2: MGHRA, YSYEKL. As DNA, the CDR3 is TGCGCCAGCAGCCAAGTGCCCGCTTCCTACGAGCAGTACTTC. It translates to CASSQVPASYEQYF.

The V and J genes are TRBV5-1 and TRBJ2-2, with TRBD2 identical over 8 bases. This CDR3 comprises 17 residues. J lost 1 base, V lost 4 bases, and 9 bases had no gene match. Germline CDR1 is SGHRS and CDR2 is YFSETQ. The CDR3 sequence: CASSDPGLGENTGELFF. CDR3 sequence (DNA): TGCGCCAGCAGCGACCCGGGACTAGGGGAGAACACCGGGGAGCTGTTTTTT. The complete variable domain, with remaining parts taken from reference TRBV5-1 and TRBJ2-2, reads KAGVTQTPRYLIKTRGQQVTLSCSPISGHRSVSWYQQTPGQGLQFLFEYFSETQRNKGNFPGRFSGRQFSNSRSEMNVSTLELGDSALYLCASSDPGLGENTGELFFGEGSRLTVL.

This clone was found a few times. This chain links TRBV5-1 with TRBJ1-1; possible D gene TRBD1, 6 bases. This CDR3 region has 13 residues. V was pared by 4 bases and J by 6 bases, with 13 bases between. Per germline, CDR1 SGHRS and CDR2 YFSETQ. CDR3 protein: CASSGTGLAEAFF. In DNA, the CDR3 is TGCGCCAGCAGCGGAACAGGGCTCGCTGAAGCTTTCTTT.

CDR3 loop: CASSLTVPHNSPLHF. DNA of the CDR3: TGTGCCAGCAGTCTGACCGTCCCGCATAATTCACCCCTCCACTTT. The genes are TRBV6-1 and TRBJ1-6, with D unresolved. The V gene's germline CDR1 is MNHNS and CDR2 SASEGT. The CDR3 loop spans 15 amino acids. Deletions cut 5 bases from V and 5 bases from J, with 13 bases between.

V gene TRBV2 combines with J gene TRBJ2-1; 13 bases map to TRBD2. With 6 bases clipped from V and 0 bases from J, the junction kept 2 bases outside the gene matches. This CDR3 is built from 16 residues. The V gene's germline CDR1 is SNHLY and CDR2 FYNNEI. CDR3 region: CASRGTSGASYNEQFF. The CDR3 DNA is TGTGCCAGCAGGGGGACTAGCGGGGCCTCCTACAATGAGCAGTTCTTC.

Only one count was recorded for this clone. The chain has TRBV2 and TRBJ2-1; TRBD2 matches 10 bases. CDR1 SNHLY and CDR2 FYNNEI come from the germline V gene. Germline trimming cut 7 bases from V and 6 bases from J; bases unmatched to any gene: 15. The CDR3 runs 17 residues. CDR3 in DNA: TGTGCCAGCACTCCACAACGGAGCGGGGGGGCCCCCAATGAGCAGTTCTTC. Translated, it gives CASTPQRSGGAPNEQFF.

This CDR3 is CASSFGGLDTGELFF. DNA of the CDR3: TGTGCCAGCAGCTTCGGGGGACTAGACACCGGGGAGCTGTTTTTT. This chain connects TRBV13 to TRBJ2-2; 8 bases align to TRBD2. Germline V CDR1 and CDR2: PRHDT, FYEKMQ (reference sequence). V lost 3 bases to trimming and J lost 3 bases; unmatched junction nucleotides: 3. The CDR3 extends over 15 amino acids. The full variable domain, rest sourced from reference TRBV13 and TRBJ2-2, is AAGVIQSPRHLIKEKRETATLKCYPIPRHDTVYWYQQGPGQDPQFLISFYEKMQSDKGSIPDRFSAQQFSDYHSELNMSSLELGDSALYFCASSFGGLDTGELFFGEGSRLTVL.

The V gene is TRBV7-9, the J gene TRBJ2-7; unclear D gene. V shed 4 bases and J shed 5 bases, with 9 bases lying between them. The CDR3 length is 12 residues. Germline assignment: CDR1 SEHNR and CDR2 FQNEAQ (reference sequence). The CDR3 nucleotides read TGTGCCAGCAGCTCCTCCAGCCACGAGCAGTACTTC. Encoded protein: CASSSSSHEQYF. The full variable domain, completed using reference TRBV7-9 and TRBJ2-7, is DTGVSQNPRHKITKRGQNVTFRCDPISEHNRLYWYRQTLGQGPEFLTYFQNEAQLEKSRLLSDRFSAERPKGSFSTLEIQRTEQGDSAMYLCASSSSSHEQYFGPGTRLTVT.

The genes are TRBV7-9 and TRBJ2-7, with 8 positions matching TRBD2. Germline values: CDR1 SEHNR, CDR2 FQNEAQ (reference sequence). The J segment lost 2 bases and the V segment lost 5 bases, leaving 8 bases of the junction unmatched. This CDR3 has 15 amino acids. In DNA form, the CDR3 reads TGTGCCAGCAGCGACGTGACTAGCGAGCCCTACGAGCAGTACTTC. It encodes CASSDVTSEPYEQYF.

J is TRBJ1-4 and V is TRBV6-1; D remains ambiguous. The CDR3 contains 15 residues. The ends were cut back, 2 bases at V and 4 bases at J, with 11 bases in the middle. Germline V gene sequence: CDR1 MNHNS, CDR2 SASEGT. The CDR3: CASSEWGGYNEKLFF. The CDR3 nucleotides are TGTGCCAGCAGTGAATGGGGAGGTTATAATGAAAAACTGTTTTTT.

The rearrangement links TRBV29-1 to TRBJ2-1; TRBD2 agrees at 9 bases. V lost 6 bases to trimming and J lost 3 bases; unmatched junction nucleotides: 12. Germline CDR1 is SQVTM and CDR2 is ANQGSEA. The CDR3 length is 16 residues. The CDR3 sequence is CSVPRIAGENYNEQFF. DNA of the CDR3: TGCAGCGTGCCCCGTATAGCGGGAGAGAACTACAATGAGCAGTTCTTC.

The chain carries TRBV2 and TRBJ1-1, with 10 bases aligning to TRBD1. The CDR3 sequence is 13 residues long. CDR1 and CDR2 (germline): SNHLY, FYNNEI. Unmatched junction bases numbered 3, after V lost 6 bases and J lost 5 bases. CDR3 sequence: CASRGTGVTEAFF. For the CDR3, the DNA is TGTGCCAGCAGAGGGACAGGGGTGACTGAAGCTTTCTTT.

The chain joins TRBV15 to TRBJ1-1; D remains unclear. Germline CDR1 LNHNV, CDR2 YYDKDF (reference sequence). V was cut by 5 bases and J by 6 bases, with 13 bases left in between. This CDR3 has 13 residues. The CDR3 reads CATSFSRLSEAFF. The CDR3 DNA is TGTGCCACCAGCTTCTCACGGTTATCTGAAGCTTTCTTT.

This clone has a handful of counts. The chain couples TRBV6-5 to TRBJ1-2; TRBD1 aligns across 7 bases. Losses at the gene ends were 2 bases for V and 3 bases for J; bases not matched to a gene: 9. The CDR3 sequence is 16 residues long. Germline values: CDR1 MNHEY, CDR2 SVGAGI. CDR3 loop: CASSYGPTGLDYGYTF. CDR3 sequence (DNA): TGTGCCAGCAGTTACGGGCCGACAGGGTTGGACTATGGCTACACCTTC.